This entry lists 27 T cell receptor beta chains sequenced from one sample in a study of blood T cell repertoires in COVID-19 (dated by TCRdb to the early 2020s). Library construction relied on the immunoSEQ multiplex PCR assay. TCRdb mirrors the immuneACCESS table, restricted to in-frame sequences. Some clones are absent from its copies; in checked studies, under half trace to an unresolved V gene, and the reason for the others is unknown. This sample holds approximately 150,000 clones; roughly 87% were observed only once. Of the sample, roughly 4% falls within the top ten clones. Material for sequencing was PBMCs or T cells enriched from blood (not recorded which). Receptors originate from a woman in her 40s who had been exposed to COVID-19.

The chain joins TRBV4-3 to TRBJ2-1, with TRBD2 matching over 9 bases. With V trimmed by 0 bases and J by 0 bases, 6 bases remained unmatched. CDR1 is LGHNA and CDR2 is YSLEER in the germline V gene. The CDR3 is 18 amino acids. CDR3 sequence (DNA): TGCGCCAGCAGCCAAGAGTCCAGCGGGAGGAGCTCCTACAATGAGCAGTTCTTC. This gives the protein CASSQESSGRSSYNEQFF.

This rearrangement joins TRBV7-2 to TRBJ1-2; possibly TRBD1 for D (5 bases). Germline lookup yields CDR1 SGHTA and CDR2 FQGNSA. The CDR3 consists of 13 residues. V was clipped by 1 base and J by 4 bases, with 7 bases between them. The CDR3: CASSLGQGYGYTF. The CDR3 DNA sequence: TGTGCCAGCAGCTTAGGGCAGGGCTATGGCTACACCTTC.

This clone has a handful of counts. V and J are TRBV4-1 and TRBJ1-1, with D possibly being TRBD1 (5 bases). The CDR3 is made up of 14 amino acids. Germline loops: CDR1 MGHRA, CDR2 YSYEKL. Trimming removed 1 base from V and 5 bases from J, with 11 bases in between. The CDR3 region has the DNA TGCGCCAGCAGCCAAGTACAGGCGGGGACTGAAGCTTTCTTT. Residues: CASSQVQAGTEAFF.

This chain joins TRBV28 and TRBJ1-2, with D unclear. CDR1 and CDR2 from the germline V gene are MDHEN and SYDVKM. V lost 6 bases, J lost 0 bases, and 8 bases lay in between. The CDR3 runs to 13 residues. The CDR3 DNA is TGTGCCAGCAGCAGGCCCGCTAACTATGGCTACACCTTC. Its translation: CASSRPANYGYTF.

The chain couples TRBV10-2 to TRBJ2-5, with 7 bases matching TRBD2. V lost 8 bases, J lost 4 bases, and 10 bases stayed unmatched. Germline CDR1 reads WSHSY; CDR2 reads SAAADI. The CDR3 runs to 14 residues. The chain's CDR3 is CASRELSGGETQYF. In nucleotides, the CDR3 is TGCGCCAGCCGAGAGCTCTCGGGAGGAGAGACCCAGTACTTC.

This clone came up a few times. The V and J genes are TRBV21-1 and TRBJ2-3; the D segment call TRBD2 is taken from the table without a DNA check. TRBV21-1 is noted as a pseudogene. This CDR3 region has 16 residues. Written as DNA, the CDR3 is TGTGCCAGTACAGGGACTAGCGGGACTAGCACAGATACGCAGTATTTT. Protein sequence: CASTGTSGTSTDTQYF.

The J gene is TRBJ2-1, the V gene TRBV19; 9 nucleotides agree with TRBD1. The V gene end was trimmed by 9 bases and the J gene end by 7 bases; junction bases not matched to a gene: 4. The V gene's germline CDR1 is LNHDA and CDR2 SQIVND (reference sequence). CDR3 size: 12 residues. For the CDR3, the DNA is TGTGCCAGCGGGACAGGGTATAATGAGCAGTTCTTC. This encodes CASGTGYNEQFF.

The V call is TRBV12-3 or TRBV12-4, the J call TRBJ1-3; no clear D. V gave up 3 bases and J gave up 9 bases, with 12 bases separating them. This CDR3 comprises 13 residues. The DNA of the CDR3 is TGTGCCAGCAGTTTCTTCACCGTCGGCACCATATATTTT. Translation: CASSFFTVGTIYF.

The DNA of the CDR3 is TGTGCCAGCAGCCTGGCGGGAGTGTCCCAAGAGACCCAGTACTTC. It is translated as CASSLAGVSQETQYF. V and J are TRBV3-1 (or the pseudogene TRBV3-2) and TRBJ2-5; TRBD2 agrees at 7 bases. CDR3 size: 15 residues. CDR1 and CDR2 (germline): LGHDT, YNNKEL (reference sequence). The ends lost 4 bases at V and 1 base at J; junction bases unmatched: 6.

The rearrangement uses TRBV20-1 and TRBJ2-3, with 7 positions matching TRBD1. CDR1 DFQATT and CDR2 SNEGSKA come from the germline V gene (reference sequence). The junction had 0 bases not matched to a gene; V was cut back by 3 bases and J by 6 bases. CDR3 size: 11 residues. CDR3: CSASRGDTQYF. Written as DNA, the CDR3 is TGCAGTGCTAGCAGGGGGGATACGCAGTATTTT.

The rearrangement joins TRBV13 to TRBJ1-2; weak D call: TRBD1 (5 bases). V was pared by 3 bases and J by 2 bases, with 7 bases between. The CDR3 consists of 13 residues. Germline V gene lookup returns CDR1 PRHDT and CDR2 FYEKMQ (reference sequence). CDR3 sequence: CASSFAGNYGYTF. CDR3 sequence (DNA): TGTGCCAGCAGCTTTGCAGGGAACTATGGCTACACCTTC.

The chain couples TRBV6-5 to TRBJ1-5, with TRBD1 as a possible D gene (6 bases). The CDR3 loop spans 12 amino acids. V lost 6 bases and J 4 bases, leaving 7 bases between the germline ends. Per the germline V gene, CDR1 is MNHEY and CDR2 is SVGAGI. DNA of the CDR3: TGTGCCAGCAGACAGGGAAATCAGCCCCAGCATTTT. Amino acids: CASRQGNQPQHF.

This clone was seen just once. This chain links TRBV12-3 or TRBV12-4 with TRBJ1-3; D is uncertain. With 8 bases removed from V and 3 bases from J, the gap between germline ends came to 11 bases. This CDR3 is 13 amino acids long. The CDR3: CASLEALGNTIYF. The CDR3 DNA reads as TGTGCCAGCTTAGAGGCACTTGGAAACACCATATATTTT.

The chain carries TRBV10-2 and TRBJ1-1; D gene ambiguous. Trimming left V 2 bases short and J 0 bases short, with 7 bases between. Germline loops: CDR1 WSHSY, CDR2 SAAADI. The CDR3 sequence is 14 residues long. CDR3 nucleotide sequence: TGCGCCAGCAGTGAGCCCGGTGTGAACACTGAAGCTTTCTTT. It codes for CASSEPGVNTEAFF.

This clone has a handful of counts. V is TRBV19 and J is TRBJ2-1; 8 positions agree with TRBD2. Looked up from germline, CDR1 is LNHDA and CDR2 is SQIVND (reference sequence). The trim removed 7 bases at V and 0 bases at J, leaving 5 bases unmatched. This CDR3 has 15 amino acids. The chain's CDR3 is CASIPSGSSYNEQFF. The DNA of the CDR3 is TGTGCCAGTATCCCAAGCGGGAGCTCCTACAATGAGCAGTTCTTC. Full variable domain (remainder filled in from reference TRBV19 and TRBJ2-1): DGGITQSPKYLFRKEGQNVTLSCEQNLNHDAMYWYRQDPGQGLRLIYYSQIVNDFQKGDIAEGYSVSREKKESFPLTVTSAQKNPTAFYLCASIPSGSSYNEQFFGPGTRLTVL.

The chain recombines TRBV19 with TRBJ2-4, with 7 bases identical to TRBD2. The V gene end was trimmed by 3 bases and the J gene end by 0 bases; junction bases not matched to a gene: 5. The CDR3 runs to 16 residues. The germline V gene encodes CDR1 LNHDA and CDR2 SQIVND (reference sequence). CDR3 nucleotide sequence: TGTGCCAGTAGTATTAAAGCGGGATTAGCCAAAAACATTCAGTACTTC. This codes for CASSIKAGLAKNIQYF.

This rearrangement joins TRBV28 to TRBJ2-1; 7 nucleotides line up with TRBD2. The ends lost 1 base at V and 6 bases at J; junction bases unmatched: 6. CDR3 length: 15 residues. Looked up from germline, CDR1 is MDHEN and CDR2 is SYDVKM. In DNA form, the CDR3 reads TGTGCCAGCAGTTTATTTGCTAGCGGACTCAATGAGCAGTTCTTC. Protein: CASSLFASGLNEQFF.

V usage is TRBV27 and J usage is TRBJ1-5, with D perhaps TRBD1 (6 bases). Germline V gene data show CDR1 as MNHEY and CDR2 as SMNVEV (reference sequence). The CDR3 is 14 amino acids. V lost 2 bases to trimming and J lost 5 bases, with 10 bases between them. CDR3 amino acids: CASSLMGAHQPQHF. In DNA form, the CDR3 reads TGTGCCAGCAGTTTAATGGGGGCGCATCAGCCCCAGCATTTT.

The CDR3 here is CASSPLQGANTEAFF. Here the CDR3 DNA reads TGTGCCAGCAGCCCTCTACAGGGGGCGAACACTGAAGCTTTCTTT. This chain connects TRBV14 to TRBJ1-1; 9 nucleotides line up with TRBD1. In germline, CDR1 is SGHDN, CDR2 FVKESK. This CDR3 contains 15 residues. V trimming: 4 bases; J trimming: 1 base; junction bases outside the gene matches: 4.

The chain combines TRBV6-5 with TRBJ2-7; 9 bases match TRBD1. The length of the CDR3 is 14 residues. In germline, CDR1 is MNHEY, CDR2 SVGAGI. V trimming: 6 bases; J trimming: 2 bases; junction bases outside the gene matches: 5. This CDR3 is CASSPGQGTYEQYF. CDR3 sequence (DNA): TGTGCCAGCAGCCCGGGACAGGGAACCTACGAGCAGTACTTC.

The chain couples TRBV12-3 or TRBV12-4 to TRBJ1-2; 9 bases are a match to TRBD1. The CDR3 sequence is 13 residues long. The V segment lost 6 bases and the J segment 8 bases; nucleotides outside the gene matches: 7. CDR3 in amino acids: CASSRGTGSGYTF. DNA of the CDR3: TGTGCCAGCAGCCGCGGGACAGGGTCAGGCTACACCTTC.

CDR3 bases: TGTGCCAGCAGCCGACAGGGGGGCGACGGGGACTACGAGCAGTACTTC. It is translated as CASSRQGGDGDYEQYF. The V gene is TRBV7-8, the J gene TRBJ2-7, with 9 bases aligning to TRBD1. The V segment lost 5 bases and the J segment 3 bases; nucleotides outside the gene matches: 11. Germline V gene lookup returns CDR1 SGHVS and CDR2 FQNEAQ. This CDR3 has 16 residues.

The V and J genes are TRBV19 and TRBJ1-5; 9 bases are a match to TRBD1. Per germline, CDR1 LNHDA and CDR2 SQIVND (reference sequence). The CDR3 is 14 amino acids. J gave up 6 bases and V 5 bases, and 5 bases lay outside the gene matches. CDR3: CASSPGQGFQPQHF. Here the CDR3 DNA reads TGTGCCAGTAGTCCCGGACAGGGGTTTCAGCCCCAGCATTTT.

The genes are TRBV3-1 (or the pseudogene TRBV3-2) and TRBJ1-3; 7 nucleotides match TRBD1. Germline V gene data show CDR1 as LGHDT and CDR2 as YNNKEL (reference sequence). V was clipped by 4 bases and J by 2 bases; unmatched bases: 5. The CDR3 is 15 residues long. The CDR3 loop reads CASSRRQGPGNTIYF. CDR3 bases: TGTGCCAGCAGCCGACGACAGGGCCCTGGAAACACCATATATTTT.

V and J are TRBV28 and TRBJ2-1; possibly TRBD2 for D (6 bases). Germline CDR1 is MDHEN and CDR2 is SYDVKM. CDR3 length equals 14 residues. V was clipped by 6 bases and J by 15 bases, with 24 bases between them. The CDR3 DNA reads as TGTGCCAGCAGAGGCGGGATTTTCGGGAAAGGTGGGTTCTTC. It encodes CASRGGIFGKGGFF.

This chain connects TRBV3-1 (or the pseudogene TRBV3-2) to TRBJ1-6; TRBD1 matches 9 bases. V gave up 4 bases and J gave up 8 bases; unmatched junction bases: 6. The CDR3 is 15 residues long. Per germline, CDR1 LGHDT and CDR2 YNNKEL (reference sequence). In DNA, the CDR3 is TGTGCCAGCAGCCCAAGGACAGGGGCGGATTCACCCCTCCACTTT. It encodes CASSPRTGADSPLHF.

The chain has TRBV6-5 and TRBJ1-1, with TRBD1 identical over 7 bases. The trim removed 8 bases at V and 1 base at J, leaving 7 bases unmatched. This CDR3 is built from 14 residues. CDR1 MNHEY and CDR2 SVGAGI come from the germline V gene. As DNA, the CDR3 is TGTGCCAGCGTAGACAGGGAGTGGAACACTGAAGCTTTCTTT. This encodes CASVDREWNTEAFF.